The source of this T cell receptor (beta chain) is a study of technical replicates of blood from a handful of donors. The CDR3 runs 13 residues. V was trimmed by 3 bases and J by 4 bases, leaving 9 bases between them. Germline CDR1 reads MDHEN; CDR2 reads SYDVKM. Assay used: immunoSEQ multiplex PCR; TCRdb lists only in-frame clones, some missing. The data contain fewer than 75,000 clones, approximately 93% of them singletons. This clonotype was sampled from a human donor in good health. The J gene is TRBJ1-2, the V gene TRBV28; D uncertain. The sample taken for sequencing was T cells isolated from PBMCs. CDR3 amino acids: CASSLGQLYGYTF. CDR3 in DNA: TGTGCCAGCAGTTTGGGCCAGCTCTATGGCTACACCTTC.